This TCR beta chain was sequenced in a study of blood T cell repertoires in COVID-19. Study-wide context: Samples of COVID-19 (acute and convalescent) were obtained from the United States, Italy and Spain. The analysed material was cDNA or gDNA that came from T cells, B-cell-depleted T cells, or PBMCs.

V dropped 4 bases and J dropped 2; count of bases not matched to a gene: 0. CDR1 is LNHDA, CDR2 SQIVND, per germline (reference sequence). CDR3 size: 15 residues. In the original analysis: Nucleated cell number was recorded as an estimate derived from reference gene primer amplification. Only in-frame clones appear in the TCRdb table, and some are missing; sequencing was by immunoSEQ multiplex PCR. The DNA gave D and trimming, while V, J and clone size come from that table. The table shows more than 200,000 clones, with 80% to 90% occurring only once. The sample comprised peripheral blood. The receptor was derived from a man aged 55 to 70 with acute or convalescent COVID-19. This chain connects TRBV19 to TRBJ2-1; 12 bases align to TRBD2. This CDR3 reads CASSRLAGAYNEQFF. The CDR3 coding sequence is TGTGCCAGTAGTAGACTAGCGGGGGCCTACAATGAGCAGTTCTTC.